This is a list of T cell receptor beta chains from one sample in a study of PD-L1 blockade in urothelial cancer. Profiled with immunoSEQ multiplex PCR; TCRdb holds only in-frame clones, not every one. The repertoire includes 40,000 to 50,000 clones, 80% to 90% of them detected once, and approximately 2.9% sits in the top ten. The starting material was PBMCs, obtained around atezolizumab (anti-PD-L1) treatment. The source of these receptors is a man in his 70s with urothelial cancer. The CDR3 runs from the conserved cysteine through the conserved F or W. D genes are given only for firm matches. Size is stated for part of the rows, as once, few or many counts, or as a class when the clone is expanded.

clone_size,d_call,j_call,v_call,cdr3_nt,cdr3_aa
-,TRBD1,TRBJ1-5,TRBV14,TGTGCCAGCAGCCTTGACAGGGTTCAGCCCCAGCATTTT,CASSLDRVQPQHF
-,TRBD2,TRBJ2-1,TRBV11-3,TGTGCCAGCAGCCCGGGGGGGGGCTCCTACAATGAGCAGTTCTTC,CASSPGGGSYNEQFF
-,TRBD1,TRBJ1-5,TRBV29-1,TGCAGCGTTGTGACAGGGGGTAGCGGTTCGGGCAATCAGCCCCAGCATTTT,CSVVTGGSGSGNQPQHF
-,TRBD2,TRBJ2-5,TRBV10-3,TGTGCCACTAGACTAGCGGGAAACCAAGAGACCCAGTACTTC,CATRLAGNQETQYF
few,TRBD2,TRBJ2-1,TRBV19,TGTGCCAGTAGTCCAAAGCGGGGATCTAATGAGCAGTTCTTC,CASSPKRGSNEQFF
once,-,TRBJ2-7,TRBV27,TGTGCCAGCAGTTTGCAAAATACAGGCATTTACGAGCAGTACTTC,CASSLQNTGIYEQYF
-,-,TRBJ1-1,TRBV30,TGTGCCTGGAGTCGCAGGGATGACACTGAAGCTTTCTTT,CAWSRRDDTEAFF
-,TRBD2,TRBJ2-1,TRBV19,TGTGCCAGTATGGACGGGAGGGCCAGCTCCTACAATGAGCAGTTCTTC,CASMDGRASSYNEQFF
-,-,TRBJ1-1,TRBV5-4,TGTGCCAGCAGCTTGGCGGGGATGAACACTGAAGCTTTCTTT,CASSLAGMNTEAFF
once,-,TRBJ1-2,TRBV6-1,TGTGCCAGCCCCCCCCCGGGAGGCACCTATGGCTACACCTTC,CASPPPGGTYGYTF
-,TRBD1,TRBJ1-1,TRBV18,TGTGCCAGCTCATCAGAGTCAGGGGGGACTGAAGCTTTCTTT,CASSSESGGTEAFF
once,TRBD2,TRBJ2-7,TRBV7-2,TGTGCCAGCAGCCTAGCGGGGCACGGGCAGTACTTC,CASSLAGHGQYF
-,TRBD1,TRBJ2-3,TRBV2,TGTGCCAGCAGGGAGGACAGGGGAGGGGGAGATACGCAGTATTTT,CASREDRGGGDTQYF
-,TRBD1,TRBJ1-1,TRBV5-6,TGTGCCAGCGGGACGGACAGGGGATTAAGCACTGAAGCTTTCTTT,CASGTDRGLSTEAFF
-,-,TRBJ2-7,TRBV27,TGTGCCAGCAGTACCCTTTCAAGGGGCGAGCAGTACTTC,CASSTLSRGEQYF
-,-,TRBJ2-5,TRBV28,TGTGCCAGCAGTTCAGGGAAAGAGACCCAGTACTTC,CASSSGKETQYF
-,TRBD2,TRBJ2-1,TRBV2,TGTGCCAGCAGGGGGGGGACTAGCGGGAGTGGGTATGAGCAGTTCTTC,CASRGGTSGSGYEQFF
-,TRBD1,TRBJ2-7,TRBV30,TGTGCCTGGAGTGTACTCGGGACAGTTTCCTACGAGCAGTACTTC,CAWSVLGTVSYEQYF
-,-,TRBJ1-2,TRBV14,TGTGCCAGCAGCCAGAGCGCGGGGGGCTACACCTTC,CASSQSAGGYTF
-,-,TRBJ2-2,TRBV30,TGTGCCTCTTCGCACGGAGGGGCTAACACCGGGGAGCTGTTTTTT,CASSHGGANTGELFF
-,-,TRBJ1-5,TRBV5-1,TGCGCCAGCAGCCCATTCCTTCGACACGGAGGAAATAGCAATCAGCCCCAGCATTTT,CASSPFLRHGGNSNQPQHF
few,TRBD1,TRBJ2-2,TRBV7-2,TGTGCCAGCGTAAAGACAGGGGGTTACACCGGGGAGCTGTTTTTT,CASVKTGGYTGELFF
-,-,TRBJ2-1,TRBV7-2,TGTGCCAGCAGCTTTACCCTTCTCAGGGAGCAGTTCTTC,CASSFTLLREQFF
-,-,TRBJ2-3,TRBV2,TGTGCCAGCAGCATGAGCACAGATACGCAGTATTTT,CASSMSTDTQYF
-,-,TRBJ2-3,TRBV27,TGTGCCAGCGGCAATTGGGCGGATACGCAGTATTTT,CASGNWADTQYF
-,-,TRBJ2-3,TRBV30,TGTGCCTGGAGTGTGAGGCCCGATACGCAGTATTTT,CAWSVRPDTQYF
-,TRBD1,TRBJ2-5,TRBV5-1,TGCGCCAGCAGCTTGGACAGGGGGGAAGAGACCCAGTACTTC,CASSLDRGEETQYF
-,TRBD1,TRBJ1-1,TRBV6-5,TGTGCCAGCAGGGGACAGGGCGGTACTGAAGCTTTCTTT,CASRGQGGTEAFF
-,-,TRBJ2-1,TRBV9,TGTGCCAGCAGCACCCGAGGGGACTGGCCGGATGATGAGCAGTTCTTC,CASSTRGDWPDDEQFF
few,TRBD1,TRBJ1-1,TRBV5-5,TGTGCCAGCAACCCACGGACAGGGGGGTTCGCTGAAGCTTTCTTT,CASNPRTGGFAEAFF
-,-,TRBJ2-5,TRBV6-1,TGTGCCAGCAGTGAAGAACGTACCAGGGTTATGGAGACCCAGTACTTC,CASSEERTRVMETQYF
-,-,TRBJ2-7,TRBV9,TGTGCCAGCAGCGTAGATAGCCGGGGAGAGCAGTACTTC,CASSVDSRGEQYF
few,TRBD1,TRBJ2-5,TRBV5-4,TGTGCCAGCAGCCCCGGGACAGGGGGCCCTGGGACCCAGTACTTC,CASSPGTGGPGTQYF
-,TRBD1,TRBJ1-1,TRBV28,TGTGCCAGCAGTTCGACAGGGGTGGACACTGAAGCTTTCTTT,CASSSTGVDTEAFF
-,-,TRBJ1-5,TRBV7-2,TGTGCCAGCAGACCAACAGGGTACAATCAGCCCCAGCATTTT,CASRPTGYNQPQHF
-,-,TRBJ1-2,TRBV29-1,TGCAGCGTTGAGGCTGACAGCCCTGACGGCTACACCTTC,CSVEADSPDGYTF
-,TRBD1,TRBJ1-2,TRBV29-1,TGCAGCGTTGACGGACAGGGGCGTGAAGGCTACACCTTC,CSVDGQGREGYTF
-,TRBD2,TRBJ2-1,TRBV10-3,TGCGCGGCTAGCGGGGTAAACTACAATGAGCAGTTCTTC,CAASGVNYNEQFF
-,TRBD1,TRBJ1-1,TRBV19,TGTGCCAGTAGTACTATTACAGGGGGCACTGAAGCTTTCTTT,CASSTITGGTEAFF
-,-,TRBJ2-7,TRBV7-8,TGTGCCAGCAGCTTAGTCCCCCCGGGACTCCATTCCTACGAGCAGTACTTC,CASSLVPPGLHSYEQYF
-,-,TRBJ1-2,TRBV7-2,TGTGCCAGCAGCTTAGTAACATCGATTCCTTACACCTTC,CASSLVTSIPYTF
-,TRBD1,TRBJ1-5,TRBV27,TGTGCCAGCAGTTCCAGGGACAGCTCCAATCAGCCCCAGCATTTT,CASSSRDSSNQPQHF
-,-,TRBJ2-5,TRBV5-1,TGCGCCAGCAGCGGGGGGGCGGCGACCTCGTGGGAGACCCAGTACTTC,CASSGGAATSWETQYF
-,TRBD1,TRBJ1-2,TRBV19,TGTGCCAGTCGGGACAGGGGAGCTAACTATGGCTACACCTTC,CASRDRGANYGYTF